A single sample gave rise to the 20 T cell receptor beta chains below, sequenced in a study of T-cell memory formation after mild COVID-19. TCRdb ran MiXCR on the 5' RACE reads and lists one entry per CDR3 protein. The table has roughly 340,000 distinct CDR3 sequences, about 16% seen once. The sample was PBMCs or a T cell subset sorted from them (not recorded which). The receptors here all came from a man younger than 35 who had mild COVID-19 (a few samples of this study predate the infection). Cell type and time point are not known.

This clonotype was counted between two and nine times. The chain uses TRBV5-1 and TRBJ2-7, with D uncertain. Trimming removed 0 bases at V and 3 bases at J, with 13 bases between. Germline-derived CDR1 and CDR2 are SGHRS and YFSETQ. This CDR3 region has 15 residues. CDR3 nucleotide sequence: TGCGCCAGCAGCTTGGATCGCCCGCCAAACTACGAGCAGTACTTC. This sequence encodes CASSLDRPPNYEQYF.

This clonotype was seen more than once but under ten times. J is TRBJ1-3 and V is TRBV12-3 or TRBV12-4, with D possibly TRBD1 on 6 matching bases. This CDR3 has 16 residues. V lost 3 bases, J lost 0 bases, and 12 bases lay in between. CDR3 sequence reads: CASSFDRPLSGNTIYF. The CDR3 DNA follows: TGTGCCAGCAGTTTTGACAGGCCGCTCTCTGGAAACACCATATATTTT.

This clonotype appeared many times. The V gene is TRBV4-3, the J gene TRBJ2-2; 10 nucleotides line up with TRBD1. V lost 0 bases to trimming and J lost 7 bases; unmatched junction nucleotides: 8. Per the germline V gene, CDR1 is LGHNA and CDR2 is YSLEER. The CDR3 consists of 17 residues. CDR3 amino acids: CASSQELTGGWGGELFF. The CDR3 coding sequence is TGCGCCAGCAGCCAAGAGCTGACAGGGGGCTGGGGCGGGGAGCTGTTTTTT.

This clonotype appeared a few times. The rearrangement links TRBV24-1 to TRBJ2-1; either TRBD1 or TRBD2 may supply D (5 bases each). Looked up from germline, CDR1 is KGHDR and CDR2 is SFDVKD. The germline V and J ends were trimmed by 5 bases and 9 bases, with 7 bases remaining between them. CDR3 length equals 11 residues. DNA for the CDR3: TGTGCCACCAGTGTGGGGACTGAGCAGTTCTTC. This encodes CATSVGTEQFF.

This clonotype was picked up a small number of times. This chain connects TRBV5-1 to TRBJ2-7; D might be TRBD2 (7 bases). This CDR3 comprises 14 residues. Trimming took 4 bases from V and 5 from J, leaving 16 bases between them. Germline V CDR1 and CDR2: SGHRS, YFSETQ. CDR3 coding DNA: TGCGCCAGCAGCGGCGGGGGCCCTGGAAACGAGCAGTACTTC. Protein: CASSGGGPGNEQYF.

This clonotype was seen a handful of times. This CDR3 reads CSAPPLVGGTDTQYF. CDR3 in DNA: TGCAGTGCTCCCCCCTTAGTTGGGGGCACAGATACGCAGTATTTT. This chain uses TRBV20-1 with TRBJ2-3; D ambiguous. In germline, CDR1 is DFQATT, CDR2 SNEGSKA (reference sequence). V lost 5 bases, J lost 1 base, and 16 bases lay in between. The CDR3 runs 15 residues.

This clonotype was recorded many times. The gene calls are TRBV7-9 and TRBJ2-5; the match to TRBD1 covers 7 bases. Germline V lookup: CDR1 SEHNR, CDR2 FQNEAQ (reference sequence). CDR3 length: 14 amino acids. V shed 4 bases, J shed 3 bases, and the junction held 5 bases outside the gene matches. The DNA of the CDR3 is TGTGCCAGCAGCTCATGGACAGGAGAAGAGACCCAGTACTTC. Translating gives CASSSWTGEETQYF.

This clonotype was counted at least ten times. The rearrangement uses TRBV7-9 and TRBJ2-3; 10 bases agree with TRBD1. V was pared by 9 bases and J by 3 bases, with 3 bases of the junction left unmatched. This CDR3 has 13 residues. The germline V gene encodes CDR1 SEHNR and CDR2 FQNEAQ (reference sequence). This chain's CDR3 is CASGQGGTDTQYF. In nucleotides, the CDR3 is TGTGCCAGTGGACAGGGGGGTACAGATACGCAGTATTTT.

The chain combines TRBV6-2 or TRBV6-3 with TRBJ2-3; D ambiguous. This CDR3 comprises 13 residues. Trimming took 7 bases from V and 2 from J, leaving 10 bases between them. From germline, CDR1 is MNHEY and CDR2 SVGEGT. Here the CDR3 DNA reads TGTGCCAGCACTACCAAGGACACAGATACGCAGTATTTT. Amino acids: CASTTKDTDTQYF.

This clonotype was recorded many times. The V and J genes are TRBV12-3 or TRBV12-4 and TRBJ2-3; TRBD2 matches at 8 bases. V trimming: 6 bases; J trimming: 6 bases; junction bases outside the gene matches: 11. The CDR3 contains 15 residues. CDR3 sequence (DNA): TGTGCCAGCAGATCCGGGACTAGTATTTTTGATACGCAGTATTTT. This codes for CASRSGTSIFDTQYF.

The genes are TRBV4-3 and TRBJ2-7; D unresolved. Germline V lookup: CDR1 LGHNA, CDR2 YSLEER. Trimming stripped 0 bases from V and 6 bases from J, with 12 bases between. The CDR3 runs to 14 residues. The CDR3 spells CASSQDFVTAEQYF. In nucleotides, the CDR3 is TGCGCCAGCAGCCAAGATTTTGTAACAGCCGAGCAGTACTTC.

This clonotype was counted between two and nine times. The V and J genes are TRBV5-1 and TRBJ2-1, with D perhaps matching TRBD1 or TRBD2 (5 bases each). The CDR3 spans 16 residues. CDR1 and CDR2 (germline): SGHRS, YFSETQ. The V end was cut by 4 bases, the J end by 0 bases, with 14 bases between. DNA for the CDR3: TGCGCCAGCAGCCCAAAAGGGGCGGGCTCCTACAATGAGCAGTTCTTC. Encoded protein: CASSPKGAGSYNEQFF.

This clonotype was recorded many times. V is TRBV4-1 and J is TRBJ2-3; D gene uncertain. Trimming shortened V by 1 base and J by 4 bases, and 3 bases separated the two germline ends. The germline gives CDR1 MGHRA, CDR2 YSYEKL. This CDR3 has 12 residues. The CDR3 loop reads CASSQVPDTQYF. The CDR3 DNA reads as TGCGCCAGCAGCCAAGTTCCAGATACGCAGTATTTT.

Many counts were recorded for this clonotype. CDR3 residues: CASSHGNAEAFF. CDR3 DNA sequence: TGCGCCAGCAGCCACGGGAATGCTGAAGCTTTCTTT. The genes are TRBV4-3 and TRBJ1-1; D is uncertain. This CDR3 spans 12 amino acids. CDR1 is LGHNA, CDR2 YSLEER, per germline. The germline V and J ends were trimmed by 3 bases and 6 bases, with 8 bases remaining between them.

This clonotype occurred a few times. The CDR3 region is CASNPGRSTDTQYF. The DNA for the CDR3 is TGTGCCAGCAATCCGGGAAGGAGCACAGATACGCAGTATTTT. The chain uses TRBV6-2 or TRBV6-3 and TRBJ2-3; tentatively, D is TRBD2 (5 bases). V gave up 7 bases and J gave up 0 bases, with 11 bases separating them. Germline-derived CDR1 and CDR2 are MNHEY and SVGEGT. The CDR3 runs 14 residues.

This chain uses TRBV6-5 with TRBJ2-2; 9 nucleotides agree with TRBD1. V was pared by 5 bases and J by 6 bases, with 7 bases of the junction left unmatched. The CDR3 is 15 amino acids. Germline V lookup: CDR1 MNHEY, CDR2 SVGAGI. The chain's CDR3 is CASSGRDRVSGELFF. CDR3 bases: TGTGCCAGCAGTGGCCGGGACAGGGTTTCCGGGGAGCTGTTTTTT.

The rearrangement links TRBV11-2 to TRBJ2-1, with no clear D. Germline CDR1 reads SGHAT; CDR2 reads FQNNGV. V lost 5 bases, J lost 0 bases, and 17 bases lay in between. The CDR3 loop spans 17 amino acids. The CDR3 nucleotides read TGTGCCAGCAGCCCTAGAATTGGGATGAGCTCCTACAATGAGCAGTTCTTC. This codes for CASSPRIGMSSYNEQFF.

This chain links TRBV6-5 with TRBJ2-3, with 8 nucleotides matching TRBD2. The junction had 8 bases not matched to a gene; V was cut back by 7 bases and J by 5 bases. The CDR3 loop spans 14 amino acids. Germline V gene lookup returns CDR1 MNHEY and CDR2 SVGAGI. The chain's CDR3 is CASTRGGQLDTQYF. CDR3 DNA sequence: TGTGCCAGCACACGGGGGGGCCAGTTAGATACGCAGTATTTT.

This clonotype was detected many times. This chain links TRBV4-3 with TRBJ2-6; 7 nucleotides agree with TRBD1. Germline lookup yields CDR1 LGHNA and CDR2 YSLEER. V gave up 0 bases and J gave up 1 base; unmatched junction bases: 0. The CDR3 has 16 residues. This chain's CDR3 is CASSQEGQSGANVLTF. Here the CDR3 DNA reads TGCGCCAGCAGCCAAGAGGGACAGTCTGGGGCCAACGTCCTGACTTTC.

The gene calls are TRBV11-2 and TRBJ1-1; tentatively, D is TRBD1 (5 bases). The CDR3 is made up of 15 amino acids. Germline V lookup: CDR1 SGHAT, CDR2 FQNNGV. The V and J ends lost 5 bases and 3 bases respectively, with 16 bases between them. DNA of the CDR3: TGTGCCAGCAGCGTATTAAGGACGGGGGACACTGAAGCTTTCTTT. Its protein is CASSVLRTGDTEAFF. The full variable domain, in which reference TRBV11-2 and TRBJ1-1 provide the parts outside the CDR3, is EAGVAQSPRYKIIEKRQSVAFWCNPISGHATLYWYQQILGQGPKLLIQFQNNGVVDDSQLPKDRFSAERLKGVDSTLKIQPAKLEDSAVYLCASSVLRTGDTEAFFGQGTRLTVV.